This TCR beta chain was found in a study of graft-versus-host responses after intestinal transplantation. Overall study context: All recipients were given anti-thymocyte globulin induction, and tacrolimus and steroids were then administered for roughly 3 years. Findings and caveats of the study: Some patients had graft-donor T cell macrochimerism, and their allografts showed high graft-versus-host to host-versus-graft clonal ratios. With peak circulating GvH clone levels came an association with early post-transplant HvG declines. Some GvH clones appeared in ileal mucosa or blood before recipient bone marrow.

The assay was immunoSEQ multiplex PCR, and TCRdb's table has in-frame clones only and misses some. The table lists about 120,000 clones, 85% to 95% of them singletons. Germline V gene lookup returns CDR1 MGHRA and CDR2 YSYEKL. Trimming removed 5 bases from V and 13 bases from J; junction bases left unmatched: 16. CDR3 length: 15 amino acids. In this sample, this clone turned up once. Antigen specificity is unknown. The specimen comprised unstimulated CD8+ T cells sorted from spleen or lymph node cells, sampled before transplant. This sequence joins TRBV4-1 and TRBJ2-1; 8 positions match TRBD2. This receptor was obtained from a human donor who was the organ donor for an intestinal transplant. This CDR3 reads CASSAFTGGAREQFF. CDR3 coding DNA: TGCGCCAGCAGCGCATTCACGGGAGGGGCGAGGGAACAGTTCTTC.